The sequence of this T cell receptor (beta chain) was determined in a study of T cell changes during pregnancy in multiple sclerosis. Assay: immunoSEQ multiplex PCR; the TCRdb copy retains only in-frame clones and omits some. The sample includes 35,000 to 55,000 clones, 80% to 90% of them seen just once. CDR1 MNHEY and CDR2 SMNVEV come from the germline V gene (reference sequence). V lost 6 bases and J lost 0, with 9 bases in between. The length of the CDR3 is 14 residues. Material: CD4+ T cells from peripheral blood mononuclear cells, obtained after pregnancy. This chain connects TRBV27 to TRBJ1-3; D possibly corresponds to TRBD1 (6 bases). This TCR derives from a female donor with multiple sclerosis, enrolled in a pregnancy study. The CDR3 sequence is CASRQQGSGNTIYF. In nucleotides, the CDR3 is TGTGCCAGCAGACAACAGGGCTCTGGAAACACCATATATTTT.